This T cell receptor beta chain was identified during a study of blood T cell repertoires in COVID-19. Only a few counts were recorded for this clone. This CDR3 spans 13 amino acids. Trimming cost V 8 bases and J 7 bases, with 14 bases left between them. The V gene's germline CDR1 is SNHLY and CDR2 FYNNEI. The repertoire was sequenced with immunoSEQ multiplex PCR; TCRdb's copy has only in-frame clones and lacks some. The data show approximately 500,000 clones, with roughly nine tenths seen just once and 7.8% held by the top ten. This TCR was recovered from a woman aged 45-65 years with COVID-19, enrolled during active disease. The sequenced sample was peripheral blood. V is TRBV2 and J is TRBJ1-4, with D possibly TRBD1 on 5 matching bases. CDR3 sequence (DNA): TGTGCCAGCGAAAGGGGATTCGGTGAAAAACTGTTTTTT. It translates to CASERGFGEKLFF.